Listed here are 17 T cell receptor beta chains from one sample, sequenced in a study of shared clonotypes between healthy human individuals. The method was immunoSEQ multiplex PCR; TCRdb's version includes in-frame clones alone and lacks a portion of them. Of about 2.1 million clones listed, around 93% are singletons. Naive CD8 isolation took CD45RO-negative cells positively selected for CCR7 and excluded terminally differentiated effector memory CD45RA+ cells. Source material: naive CD8+ T cells from PBMCs. These receptors originate from a man in his late teens or twenties in good health. Some clones in this sample may be carry-over from other donors' samples.

This clone was recorded only once. The J gene is TRBJ1-3, the V gene TRBV27, with D possibly TRBD1 on 6 matching bases. Trimming removed 7 bases from V and 0 bases from J, with 13 bases in between. Per the germline V gene, CDR1 is MNHEY and CDR2 is SMNVEV (reference sequence). CDR3 length equals 15 residues. Here the CDR3 DNA reads TGTGCCAGCACAGTAACAGGGAACTCTGGAAACACCATATATTTT. Protein: CASTVTGNSGNTIYF.

The CDR3 region has the DNA TGTGCCAGCAGCTTGGAGTTGACTTTGAACACTGAAGCTTTCTTT. Translation gives CASSLELTLNTEAFF. The chain recombines TRBV5-6 with TRBJ1-1; D gene ambiguous. The length of the CDR3 is 15 residues. The germline V gene encodes CDR1 SGHDT and CDR2 YYEEEE. V lost 0 bases to trimming and J lost 0 bases, with 9 bases between them.

V and J are TRBV5-1 and TRBJ1-1; D perhaps matches TRBD1 (5 bases). The CDR3 is 16 amino acids. Trimming took off 0 bases at V and 0 bases at J, with 12 bases between the two ends. In germline, CDR1 is SGHRS, CDR2 YFSETQ. The CDR3: CASSLGKRGLNTEAFF. CDR3 sequence (DNA): TGCGCCAGCAGCTTGGGGAAGAGGGGCCTGAACACTGAAGCTTTCTTT. The complete variable domain, with remaining parts taken from reference TRBV5-1 and TRBJ1-1, reads KAGVTQTPRYLIKTRGQQVTLSCSPISGHRSVSWYQQTPGQGLQFLFEYFSETQRNKGNFPGRFSGRQFSNSRSEMNVSTLELGDSALYLCASSLGKRGLNTEAFFGQGTRLTVV.

This clone was found once. This chain connects TRBV5-6 to TRBJ2-5; possible D gene TRBD2, 5 bases. The DNA end is a closer match to TRBJ2-7, so the J assignment may be wrong. Germline-derived CDR1 and CDR2 are SGHDT and YYEEEE. This CDR3 is built from 12 residues. CDR3 residues: CASYISGYEQYF. The CDR3 DNA follows: TGTGCCAGCTATATATCGGGGTACGAGCAGTACTTC.

The chain uses TRBV28 and TRBJ1-1; a weak D match, TRBD1 (6 bases). Trimming took off 6 bases at V and 0 bases at J, with 17 bases between the two ends. This CDR3 has 16 amino acids. CDR1 is MDHEN and CDR2 is SYDVKM in the germline V gene. The CDR3 here is CASSHLRRGMNTEAFF. The CDR3 DNA is TGTGCCAGCAGCCACCTTCGCAGGGGAATGAACACTGAAGCTTTCTTT. The entire variable domain, with the rest obtained from reference TRBV28 and TRBJ1-1, is as follows: DVKVTQSSRYLVKRTGEKVFLECVQDMDHENMFWYRQDPGLGLRLIYFSYDVKMKEKGDIPEGYSVSREKKERFSLILESASTNQTSMYLCASSHLRRGMNTEAFFGQGTRLTVV.

This sequence joins TRBV4-3 and TRBJ2-5; D is undetermined. The CDR3 consists of 15 residues. Germline CDR1 LGHNA, CDR2 YSLEER. Trimming pared 2 bases from V and 1 base from J, leaving 11 bases between. CDR3 in amino acids: CASSQNSRPQETQYF. CDR3 DNA sequence: TGCGCCAGCAGCCAAAATTCTCGACCCCAAGAGACCCAGTACTTC.

The rearrangement joins TRBV10-3 to TRBJ2-7, with D perhaps TRBD1 (6 bases). The CDR3 loop spans 15 amino acids. V gave up 5 bases and J gave up 0 bases, with 14 bases separating them. Germline V lookup: CDR1 ENHRY, CDR2 SYGVKD. CDR3: CAISLTRQDSYEQYF. CDR3 in DNA: TGTGCCATCAGTTTAACTAGACAGGACTCCTACGAGCAGTACTTC.

The chain couples TRBV6-1 to TRBJ2-7, with 8 bases lining up with TRBD1. Germline CDR1 and CDR2: MNHNS and SASEGT. CDR3 size: 12 residues. V was clipped by 6 bases and J by 5 bases; unmatched bases: 3. CDR3 nucleotides: TGTGCCAGCAGCGGACAGGGACACGAGCAGTACTTC. It is translated as CASSGQGHEQYF.

The rearrangement uses TRBV28 and TRBJ2-5, with 8 bases that match TRBD1. The germline V gene encodes CDR1 MDHEN and CDR2 SYDVKM. This CDR3 has 14 amino acids. The junction had 7 bases not matched to a gene; V was cut back by 6 bases and J by 4 bases. The CDR3: CASRVDREIETQYF. CDR3 coding DNA: TGTGCCAGCAGAGTGGACAGGGAGATAGAGACCCAGTACTTC.

This clone showed up just once. This chain connects TRBV28 to TRBJ1-1; D is unclear. The CDR3 is 13 amino acids. The germline gives CDR1 MDHEN, CDR2 SYDVKM. Trimming left V 8 bases short and J 1 base short, with 11 bases between. CDR3 DNA sequence: TGTGCCAGCTGCCTCCACCGGAACACTGAAGCTTTCTTT. This sequence encodes CASCLHRNTEAFF.

The chain joins TRBV10-3 to TRBJ2-7; 11 bases agree with TRBD1. Germline V gives CDR1 ENHRY, CDR2 SYGVKD. This CDR3 region has 16 residues. J was trimmed by 4 bases and V by 4 bases; bases with no gene match: 9. The CDR3 region is CAISGPTGQGVYEQYF. CDR3 DNA sequence: TGTGCCATCAGTGGGCCAACGGGACAGGGGGTATACGAGCAGTACTTC.

With regard to this clone: This CDR3 is also generated by other DNA sequences in the sample. This rearrangement joins TRBV27 to TRBJ1-1, with D possibly being TRBD1 (5 bases). Trimming pared 3 bases from V and 1 base from J, leaving 9 bases between. The germline CDR1 and CDR2 sequences are MNHEY and SMNVEV (reference sequence). CDR3 length: 14 residues. CDR3 sequence (DNA): TGTGCCAGCAGTTTGGGGCAGAGGAACACTGAAGCTTTCTTT. This translates into CASSLGQRNTEAFF.

The chain recombines TRBV5-1 with TRBJ2-3; 7 bases are a match to TRBD2. Germline loops: CDR1 SGHRS, CDR2 YFSETQ. V dropped 0 bases and J dropped 2; count of bases not matched to a gene: 6. This CDR3 spans 16 amino acids. As DNA, the CDR3 is TGCGCCAGCAGCTTGGGTGTAGCGGGCGACACAGATACGCAGTATTTT. Amino acid sequence: CASSLGVAGDTDTQYF.

V is TRBV9 and J is TRBJ2-7; 8 bases are a match to TRBD2. J gave up 6 bases and V 3 bases, and 5 bases lay outside the gene matches. Germline-derived CDR1 and CDR2 are SGDLS and YYNGEE. CDR3 size: 13 residues. For the CDR3, the DNA is TGTGCCAGCAGCGGGACTAGCTTAGGCGAGCAGTACTTC. It specifies CASSGTSLGEQYF. Drawing the rest from reference TRBV9 and TRBJ2-7, the complete variable domain is DSGVTQTPKHLITATGQRVTLRCSPRSGDLSVYWYQQSLDQGLQFLIQYYNGEERAKGNILERFSAQQFPDLHSELNLSSLELGDSALYFCASSGTSLGEQYFGPGTRLTVT.

The V and J genes are TRBV19 and TRBJ1-2; D is undetermined. Per germline, CDR1 LNHDA and CDR2 SQIVND (reference sequence). The CDR3 extends over 14 amino acids. V lost 3 bases to trimming and J lost 4 bases, with 12 bases between them. The CDR3 bases are TGTGCCAGTAGTATTGGTGTAGGAATCTATGGCTACACCTTC. Protein: CASSIGVGIYGYTF.

This chain uses TRBV4-3 with TRBJ2-7, with D possibly called TRBD1 or TRBD2 (6 bases each). In germline, CDR1 is LGHNA, CDR2 YSLEER. V lost 0 bases to trimming and J lost 7 bases, with 22 bases between them. This CDR3 is built from 17 residues. The CDR3 region is CASSQEGSRQGTREQYF. The CDR3 coding sequence is TGCGCCAGCAGCCAAGAGGGTTCAAGGCAGGGGACTCGGGAGCAGTACTTC.

The V gene is TRBV7-8, the J gene TRBJ1-3; D is unclear. V was cut by 3 bases and J by 4 bases, with 10 bases left in between. From germline, CDR1 is SGHVS and CDR2 FQNEAQ. CDR3 length: 14 amino acids. This CDR3 is CASSLEGGGNTIYF. The CDR3 nucleotides are TGTGCCAGCAGCTTGGAAGGTGGGGGAAACACCATATATTTT. The variable domain in full, completed from reference TRBV7-8 and TRBJ1-3, reads GAGVSQSPRYKVAKRGQDVALRCDPISGHVSLFWYQQALGQGPEFLTYFQNEAQLDKSGLPSDRFFAERPEGSVSTLKIQRTQQEDSAVYLCASSLEGGGNTIYFGEGSWLTVV.